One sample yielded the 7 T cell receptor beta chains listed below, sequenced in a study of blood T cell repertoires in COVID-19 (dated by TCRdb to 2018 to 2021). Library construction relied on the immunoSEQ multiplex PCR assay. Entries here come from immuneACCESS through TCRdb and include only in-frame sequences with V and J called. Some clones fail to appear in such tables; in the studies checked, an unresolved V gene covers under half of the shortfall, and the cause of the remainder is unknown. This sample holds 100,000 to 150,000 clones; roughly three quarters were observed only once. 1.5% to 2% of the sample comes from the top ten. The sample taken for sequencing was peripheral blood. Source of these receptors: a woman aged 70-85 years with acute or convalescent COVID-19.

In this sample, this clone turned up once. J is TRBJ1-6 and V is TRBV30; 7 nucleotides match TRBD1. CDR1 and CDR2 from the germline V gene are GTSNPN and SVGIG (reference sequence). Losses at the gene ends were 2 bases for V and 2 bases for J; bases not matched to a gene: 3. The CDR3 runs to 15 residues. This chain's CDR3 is CAWSTGVTYNSPLHF. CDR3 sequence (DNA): TGTGCCTGGAGTACAGGGGTGACCTATAATTCACCCCTCCACTTT.

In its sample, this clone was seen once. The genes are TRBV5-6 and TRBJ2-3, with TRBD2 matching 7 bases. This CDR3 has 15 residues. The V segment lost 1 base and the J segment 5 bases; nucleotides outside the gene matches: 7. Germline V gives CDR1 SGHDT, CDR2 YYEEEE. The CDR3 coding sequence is TGTGCCAGCAGCTTGATAGTGGCTAGCGGAGATACGCAGTATTTT. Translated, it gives CASSLIVASGDTQYF.

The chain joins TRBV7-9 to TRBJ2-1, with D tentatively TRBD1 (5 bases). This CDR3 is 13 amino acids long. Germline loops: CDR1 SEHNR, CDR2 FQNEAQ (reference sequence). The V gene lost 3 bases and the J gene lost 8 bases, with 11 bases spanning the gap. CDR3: CASSLTWGHEQFF. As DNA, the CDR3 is TGTGCCAGCAGCTTGACTTGGGGCCATGAGCAGTTCTTC.

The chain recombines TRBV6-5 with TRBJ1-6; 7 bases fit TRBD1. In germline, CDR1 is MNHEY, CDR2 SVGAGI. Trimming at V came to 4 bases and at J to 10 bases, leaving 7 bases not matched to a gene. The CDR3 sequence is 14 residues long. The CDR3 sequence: CASSSGQVGSPLHF. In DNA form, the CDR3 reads TGTGCCAGCAGTTCCGGACAGGTGGGCTCACCCCTCCACTTT.

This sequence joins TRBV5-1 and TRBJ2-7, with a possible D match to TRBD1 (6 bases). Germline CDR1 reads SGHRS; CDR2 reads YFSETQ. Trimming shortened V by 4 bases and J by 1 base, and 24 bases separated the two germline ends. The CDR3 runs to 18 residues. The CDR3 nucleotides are TGCGCCAGCAGCCGGGACACCTGGGCGCTCAAGGGTTCCTACGAGCAGTACTTC. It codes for CASSRDTWALKGSYEQYF.

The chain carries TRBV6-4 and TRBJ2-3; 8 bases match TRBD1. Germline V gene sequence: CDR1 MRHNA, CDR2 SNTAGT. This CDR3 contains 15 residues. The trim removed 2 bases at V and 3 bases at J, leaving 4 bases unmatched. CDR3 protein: CASSDGQGATDTQYF. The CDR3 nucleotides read TGTGCCAGCAGTGACGGGCAGGGGGCAACAGATACGCAGTATTTT.

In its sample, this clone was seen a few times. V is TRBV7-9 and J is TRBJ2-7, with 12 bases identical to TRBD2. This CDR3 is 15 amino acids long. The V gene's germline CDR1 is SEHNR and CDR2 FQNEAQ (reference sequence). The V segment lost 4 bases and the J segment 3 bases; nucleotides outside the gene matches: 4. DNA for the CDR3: TGTGCCAGCAGCTCGCGGACTAGCGGGATCTACGAGCAGTACTTC. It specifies CASSSRTSGIYEQYF.